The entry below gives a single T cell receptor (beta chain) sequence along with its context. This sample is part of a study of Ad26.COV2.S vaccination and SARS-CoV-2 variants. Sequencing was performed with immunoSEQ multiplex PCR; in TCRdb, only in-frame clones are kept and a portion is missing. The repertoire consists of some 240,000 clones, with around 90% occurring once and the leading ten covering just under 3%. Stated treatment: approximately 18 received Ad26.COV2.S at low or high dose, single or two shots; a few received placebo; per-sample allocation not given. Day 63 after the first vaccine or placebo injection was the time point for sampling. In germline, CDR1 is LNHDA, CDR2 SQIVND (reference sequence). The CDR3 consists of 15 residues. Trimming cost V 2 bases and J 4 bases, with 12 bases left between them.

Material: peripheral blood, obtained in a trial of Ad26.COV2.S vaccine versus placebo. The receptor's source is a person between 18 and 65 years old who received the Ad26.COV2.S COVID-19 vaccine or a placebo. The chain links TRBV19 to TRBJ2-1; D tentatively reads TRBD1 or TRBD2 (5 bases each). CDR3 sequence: CASSIRGATYNEQFF. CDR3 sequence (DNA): TGTGCCAGTAGTATACGGGGCGCGACTTACAATGAGCAGTTCTTC.